The next 27 T cell receptor beta chains were all read from a single sample in a study of cytomegalovirus exposure and HLA in healthy donors. In the PCR, 60 Vbeta and 13 Jbeta primers were used. Using immunoSEQ multiplex PCR, the repertoire was profiled, and TCRdb retains in-frame clones only, with some absent. There are about 120,000 clones in the sample; 8.5% to 10% occur only once, and less than 4% lies in the top ten. The sequenced sample was PBMCs. These receptor sequences come from a man aged 30 to 45 in good health and CMV-seronegative.

J is TRBJ1-3 and V is TRBV6-1; D is ambiguous. Germline CDR1 is MNHNS and CDR2 is SASEGT. This CDR3 is 20 amino acids long. Trimming removed 0 bases from V and 0 bases from J, with 21 bases in between. This CDR3 reads CASSEAQRWARGSSGNTIYF. CDR3 in DNA: TGTGCCAGCAGTGAAGCGCAACGGTGGGCGCGGGGAAGCTCTGGAAACACCATATATTTT.

The chain links TRBV7-3 to TRBJ2-5; the D gene is possibly TRBD1 (6 bases). There are 14 residues in the CDR3. Germline CDR1 is SGHTA and CDR2 is FQGTGA. With 2 bases removed from V and 5 bases from J, the gap between germline ends came to 12 bases. Here the CDR3 DNA reads TGTGCCAGCAGCTTAGGGGGCGTGGGGGAGACCCAGTACTTC. As protein: CASSLGGVGETQYF.

This clone was counted a few times. The CDR3 protein is CASSIDRGQETQYF. The CDR3 DNA follows: TGTGCCAGCAGCATTGACAGGGGTCAAGAGACCCAGTACTTC. V is TRBV7-9 and J is TRBJ2-5; 8 nucleotides align to TRBD1. Trimming removed 5 bases from V and 2 bases from J; junction bases left unmatched: 4. Germline V gives CDR1 SEHNR, CDR2 FQNEAQ (reference sequence). The CDR3 runs to 14 residues.

There are a few counts of this clone. The gene calls are TRBV5-5 and TRBJ1-3; D unresolved. V lost 4 bases and J lost 0, with 11 bases in between. The CDR3 length is 15 residues. CDR1 is SGHKS, CDR2 YYEKEE, per germline (reference sequence). The CDR3 is CASSEGDFSGNTIYF. As DNA, the CDR3 is TGTGCCAGCAGCGAAGGAGATTTCTCTGGAAACACCATATATTTT.

The gene calls are TRBV7-6 and TRBJ1-1, with a possible D match to TRBD1 (5 bases). V lost 6 bases to trimming and J lost 1 base, with 12 bases between them. The V gene's germline CDR1 is SGHVS and CDR2 FNYEAQ. The CDR3 loop spans 14 amino acids. CDR3 bases: TGTGCCAGCAGGGGGGAGGGCCGGAACACTGAAGCTTTCTTT. This sequence encodes CASRGEGRNTEAFF.

This clone turned up a few times. The chain carries TRBV11-3 and TRBJ2-7, with 14 nucleotides matching TRBD2. Per the germline V gene, CDR1 is SGHNT and CDR2 is YENEEA. The CDR3 is 15 amino acids. With 1 base clipped from V and 9 bases from J, the junction kept 5 bases outside the gene matches. CDR3 DNA: TGTGCCAGCAGCTTAGCCGGGACTAGCGGGAGTGTGCAGTACTTC. Residues: CASSLAGTSGSVQYF.

The V gene is TRBV25-1, the J gene TRBJ2-5; possibly TRBD1 for D (6 bases). The length of the CDR3 is 14 residues. CDR1 and CDR2 from the germline V gene are MGHDK and SYGVNS. V shed 0 bases and J shed 1 base, with 6 bases lying between them. In DNA form, the CDR3 reads TGTGCCAGCAGTGAATACAGGGGCCAAGAGACCCAGTACTTC. It encodes CASSEYRGQETQYF.

This clone came up a few times. V and J are TRBV6-1 and TRBJ1-1, with D perhaps TRBD1 (6 bases). This CDR3 region has 16 residues. The V gene lost 0 bases and the J gene lost 6 bases, with 17 bases spanning the gap. The V gene's germline CDR1 is MNHNS and CDR2 SASEGT. The CDR3 sequence: CASSEAQGPRRAEAFF. Here the CDR3 DNA reads TGTGCCAGCAGTGAAGCCCAGGGGCCCAGAAGGGCTGAAGCTTTCTTT.

V gene TRBV5-1 combines with J gene TRBJ2-4; 7 bases align to TRBD1. The CDR3 runs 13 residues. V lost 3 bases to trimming and J lost 5 bases; unmatched junction nucleotides: 2. Germline V CDR1 and CDR2: SGHRS, YFSETQ. The DNA for the CDR3 is TGCGCCAGCAGCTGGGGGACAGAAAACATTCAGTACTTC. This encodes CASSWGTENIQYF. Full variable domain (missing parts from reference TRBV5-1 and TRBJ2-4): KAGVTQTPRYLIKTRGQQVTLSCSPISGHRSVSWYQQTPGQGLQFLFEYFSETQRNKGNFPGRFSGRQFSNSRSEMNVSTLELGDSALYLCASSWGTENIQYFGAGTRLSVL.

In its sample, this clone was seen a few times. V and J are TRBV2 and TRBJ1-6; possibly TRBD1 for D (5 bases). The CDR3 contains 13 residues. CDR1 SNHLY and CDR2 FYNNEI come from the germline V gene. The V end was cut by 4 bases, the J end by 7 bases, with 8 bases between. CDR3 nucleotide sequence: TGTGCCAGCAGTGCGCAGGGAAATTCACCCCTCCACTTT. Protein: CASSAQGNSPLHF.

Turning to this clone: Because it lacks the conserved phenylalanine or tryptophan at the end, this CDR3 is likely a read error. The J gene is TRBJ1-2, the V gene TRBV6-1; TRBD1 matches 7 bases. V was pared by 6 bases and J by 7 bases, with 8 bases of the junction left unmatched. The CDR3 spans 13 residues. Germline-derived CDR1 and CDR2 are MNHNS and SASEGT. The CDR3 reads CASSSGTEGGYTV. CDR3 DNA: TGTGCCAGCAGCTCCGGGACAGAAGGTGGCTACACCGTC.

This chain links TRBV28 with TRBJ1-2; a possible D gene is TRBD1 (5 bases). Germline V lookup: CDR1 MDHEN, CDR2 SYDVKM. The V end was cut by 7 bases, the J end by 5 bases, with 17 bases between. The CDR3 extends over 14 amino acids. CDR3 loop: CASTLGGGRYGYTF. In DNA form, the CDR3 reads TGTGCCAGCACCCTTGGGGGGGGACGGTATGGCTACACCTTC.

This clone occurred a few times. The chain's CDR3 is CASSLRGGTGLNEQYF. The CDR3 coding sequence is TGTGCCAGCAGTTTAAGGGGGGGGACAGGGCTCAACGAGCAGTACTTC. V gene TRBV27 combines with J gene TRBJ2-7, with 9 bases identical to TRBD1. CDR3 size: 16 residues. The trim removed 2 bases at V and 5 bases at J, leaving 10 bases unmatched. Per germline, CDR1 MNHEY and CDR2 SMNVEV (reference sequence).

This clone was seen only a few times. This chain uses TRBV9 with TRBJ2-7, with D possibly being TRBD1 (5 bases). This CDR3 spans 14 amino acids. Trimming took 4 bases from V and 0 from J, leaving 11 bases between them. Germline CDR1 reads SGDLS; CDR2 reads YYNGEE. CDR3 amino acids: CASSQDTVSYEQYF. The CDR3 DNA is TGTGCCAGCAGCCAGGACACCGTCTCCTACGAGCAGTACTTC.

There are a few counts of this clone. The V call is TRBV5-6, the J call TRBJ2-5; D may be TRBD2 (5 bases). The end of the DNA is better explained by TRBJ2-7, so the J call may be wrong. The CDR3 has 14 residues. Germline values: CDR1 SGHDT, CDR2 YYEEEE. The CDR3 DNA follows: TGTGCCAGCAGCCGGACGGGGAGCTCCTACGAGCAGTACTTC. Residues: CASSRTGSSYEQYF.

This sequence joins TRBV13 and TRBJ1-1, with D unresolved. CDR1 is PRHDT and CDR2 is FYEKMQ in the germline V gene (reference sequence). The CDR3 consists of 11 residues. V was shortened by 1 base and J by 8 bases, with 5 bases between the two germline ends. The CDR3 is CASSLAEEAFF. CDR3 DNA: TGTGCCAGCAGCTTAGCAGAAGAAGCTTTCTTT.

A few counts support this clone. The chain recombines TRBV7-9 with TRBJ2-7; maybe TRBD1 (6 bases). Germline loops: CDR1 SEHNR, CDR2 FQNEAQ (reference sequence). CDR3 length: 16 amino acids. The V and J ends lost 0 bases and 2 bases respectively, with 14 bases between them. The CDR3 reads CASSLARETGPYEQYF. Here the CDR3 DNA reads TGTGCCAGCAGCTTAGCGCGCGAAACAGGGCCCTACGAGCAGTACTTC.

CDR3 coding DNA: TGTGCCAGCAGCCGGACAGGGTACGGTTATGAAAAACTGTTTTTT. Encoded protein: CASSRTGYGYEKLFF. The rearrangement uses TRBV28 and TRBJ1-4; 8 bases match TRBD1. The length of the CDR3 is 15 residues. V lost 6 bases, J lost 6 bases, and 9 bases stayed unmatched. Germline V CDR1 and CDR2: MDHEN, SYDVKM.

The chain uses TRBV15 and TRBJ2-3; no definite D call. CDR3 length: 12 amino acids. Germline V gives CDR1 LNHNV, CDR2 YYDKDF (reference sequence). Trimming left V 4 bases short and J 4 bases short, with 6 bases between. The CDR3 coding sequence is TGTGCCACCAGCAAAGCATCAGATACGCAGTATTTT. This codes for CATSKASDTQYF.

Only a few counts were recorded for this clone. The chain combines TRBV14 with TRBJ2-5, with 7 bases that match TRBD1. Trimming at V came to 1 base and at J to 3 bases, leaving 8 bases not matched to a gene. Germline V CDR1 and CDR2: SGHDN, FVKESK. The CDR3 is 16 residues long. As DNA, the CDR3 is TGTGCCAGCAGCCAAGCCTCGTGGACAGGAAAAGAGACCCAGTACTTC. This codes for CASSQASWTGKETQYF.

The chain joins TRBV4-3 to TRBJ1-4, with 11 positions matching TRBD1. After removal of 3 bases from V and 7 bases from J, the junction contained 1 base not matched to a gene. Germline V gene lookup returns CDR1 LGHNA and CDR2 YSLEER. CDR3 length: 14 residues. CDR3 sequence reads: CASSHGTGGEKLFF. In DNA form, the CDR3 reads TGCGCCAGCAGCCACGGGACAGGGGGTGAAAAACTGTTTTTT.

The CDR3 sequence: CASSRREGVVSYEQYF. The CDR3 coding sequence is TGTGCCAGCAGCCGAAGGGAGGGGGTTGTCTCCTACGAGCAGTACTTC. The chain recombines TRBV21-1 with TRBJ2-7; the table assigns TRBD2, which was not confirmed against the DNA. TRBV21-1 constitutes a pseudogene. The CDR3 covers 16 residues.

The chain links TRBV30 to TRBJ2-5; TRBD1 is a possible D gene (6 bases). Germline V lookup: CDR1 GTSNPN, CDR2 SVGIG (reference sequence). This CDR3 is built from 15 residues. Trimming took off 4 bases at V and 0 bases at J, with 15 bases between the two ends. In DNA form, the CDR3 reads TGTGCCTGGAACCTATGGACAGACTACCAAGAGACCCAGTACTTC. Amino acid sequence: CAWNLWTDYQETQYF.

This chain links TRBV5-1 with TRBJ2-7, with 9 bases fitting TRBD1. This CDR3 contains 15 residues. V shed 4 bases and J 4 bases; nucleotides not matched to a gene: 9. Germline V gives CDR1 SGHRS, CDR2 YFSETQ. CDR3 amino acids: CASSPEQGARYEQYF. As DNA, the CDR3 is TGCGCCAGCAGCCCAGAACAGGGGGCGCGATACGAGCAGTACTTC.

This clone was seen a handful of times. The chain links TRBV6-5 to TRBJ1-2; TRBD1 matches 7 bases. The V gene end was trimmed by 6 bases and the J gene end by 3 bases; junction bases not matched to a gene: 10. Germline assignment: CDR1 MNHEY and CDR2 SVGAGI. The CDR3 contains 15 residues. CDR3 bases: TGTGCCAGCAGCCTACGACAGGGTAGTTACTATGGCTACACCTTC. Protein sequence: CASSLRQGSYYGYTF.

The table lists this clone with a few counts. The chain combines TRBV29-1 with TRBJ2-3, with 15 positions matching TRBD2. CDR1 and CDR2 (germline): SQVTM, ANQGSEA. The CDR3 is 14 amino acids. V trimming: 6 bases; J trimming: 4 bases; junction bases outside the gene matches: 2. The DNA of the CDR3 is TGCAGCGTCGGACTAGCGGGGGGGTCAGATACGCAGTATTTT. Translation gives CSVGLAGGSDTQYF.

This clone appeared a few times. CDR3 residues: CASSPAGGAGGNTIYF. The CDR3 nucleotides read TGTGCCAGCAGCCCCGCGGGGGGCGCGGGTGGAAACACCATATATTTT. The genes are TRBV4-2 and TRBJ1-3; D is perhaps TRBD1 (6 bases). CDR3 length: 16 residues. V lost 4 bases and J lost 3, with 16 bases in between. Germline values: CDR1 LGHNA, CDR2 YNFKEQ.